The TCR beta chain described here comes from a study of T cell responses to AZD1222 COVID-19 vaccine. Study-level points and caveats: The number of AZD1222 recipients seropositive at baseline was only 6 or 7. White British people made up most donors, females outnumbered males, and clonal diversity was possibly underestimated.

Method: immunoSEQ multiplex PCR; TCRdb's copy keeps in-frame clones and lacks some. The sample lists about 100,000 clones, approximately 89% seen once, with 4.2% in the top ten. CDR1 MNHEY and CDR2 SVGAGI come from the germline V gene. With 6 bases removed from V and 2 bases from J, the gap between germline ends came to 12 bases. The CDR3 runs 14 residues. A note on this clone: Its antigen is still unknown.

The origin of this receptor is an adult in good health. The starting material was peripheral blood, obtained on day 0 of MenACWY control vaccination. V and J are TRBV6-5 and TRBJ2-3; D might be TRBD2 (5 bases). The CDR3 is CASSLAGNTDTQYF. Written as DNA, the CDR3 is TGTGCCAGCAGCCTAGCCGGGAACACAGATACGCAGTATTTT.